This T cell receptor beta chain was identified during a study of T cells after yellow fever vaccination. This CDR3 comprises 16 residues. V shed 6 bases and J shed 7 bases, with 22 bases lying between them. Germline V CDR1 and CDR2: LNHDA, SQIVND (reference sequence). This clonotype was detected ten times or more. The antigen is not known. Overall study results and limits: Compared with primary, the secondary response was weaker and peaked at day 5, not 15. Contaminating bulk clonotypes could be abundant in FACS-sorted repertoires.

TCRdb reanalysed the 5' RACE reads using MiXCR and keeps one entry per CDR3 protein. Of 300,000 to 450,000 distinct CDR3 sequences listed, under 7.5% are singletons. The source was PBMCs, collected 5 days after the yellow fever booster vaccination. The TCR was taken from a man aged 25-40 years who received the YFV17D yellow fever vaccine. The rearrangement uses TRBV19 and TRBJ2-1; D may be TRBD1 (6 bases). The CDR3 region is CASRQLRVQGGNEQFF. In DNA, the CDR3 is TGTGCCAGTAGGCAGCTCCGGGTCCAAGGGGGAAATGAGCAGTTCTTC. Variable domain in full (rest from reference TRBV19 and TRBJ2-1): DGGITQSPKYLFRKEGQNVTLSCEQNLNHDAMYWYRQDPGQGLRLIYYSQIVNDFQKGDIAEGYSVSREKKESFPLTVTSAQKNPTAFYLCASRQLRVQGGNEQFFGPGTRLTVL.